These T cell receptor beta chains were read from a single sample in a study of T cells after yellow fever vaccination. TCRdb reprocessed the 5' RACE reads via MiXCR and lists one record per CDR3 protein. This table holds around 16,000 distinct CDR3 sequences, about 4% found once. The sample in question was PBMCs, either bulk or a sorted T-cell subset (CD4+, CD8+, memory, or dextramer-sorted; not recorded which), obtained 15 days after the yellow fever booster vaccination. The receptors shown here come from a man aged 30-40 years who received the YFV17D yellow fever vaccine. Both conserved end residues are part of each CDR3. A D gene is named only where the DNA matches it firmly. Clone sizes are given selectively: once, few, many, or a class where the clone is expanded.

j_call clone_size d_call v_call cdr3_aa cdr3_nt
TRBJ2-1 many - TRBV4-3 CASSQDDGNEQFF TGCGCCAGCAGCCAAGACGATGGCAATGAGCAGTTCTTC
TRBJ2-5 many - TRBV7-2 CASSLDGLETQYF TGTGCCAGCAGCTTAGATGGGTTAGAGACCCAGTACTTC
TRBJ2-1 many - TRBV30 CAWSVEGIEQFF TGTGCCTGGAGTGTAGAGGGGATTGAGCAGTTCTTC
TRBJ2-7 many - TRBV6-2/TRBV6-3 CASRNTYEQYF TGTGCCAGCAGGAACACCTACGAGCAGTACTTC
TRBJ1-2 many - TRBV28 CASSSQGWGLYGYTF TGTGCCAGCAGTTCGCAGGGTTGGGGCCTCTATGGCTACACCTTC
TRBJ2-7 - - TRBV29-1 CSVEDRGESYEQYF TGCAGCGTTGAAGACAGGGGTGAATCCTACGAGCAGTACTTC
TRBJ2-1 many - TRBV4-3 CASSLSLTTYNEQFF TGCGCCAGCAGCCTCTCCCTGACAACTTACAATGAGCAGTTCTTC
TRBJ2-1 medium-sized TRBD2 TRBV4-3 CASSQEWTSGWNNEQFF TGCGCCAGCAGCCAAGAATGGACTAGCGGGTGGAACAATGAGCAGTTCTTC
TRBJ2-3 many TRBD1 TRBV7-6 CASSPKGRDRDTDTQYF TGTGCCAGCAGCCCTAAAGGCAGGGACAGAGACACAGATACGCAGTATTTT
TRBJ2-2 many - TRBV6-5 CASSYKFYTGELFF TGTGCCAGCAGTTACAAGTTCTACACCGGGGAGCTGTTTTTT
TRBJ1-4 many - TRBV20-1 CSAPQGASEKLFF TGCAGTGCCCCCCAGGGAGCCAGTGAAAAACTGTTTTTT
TRBJ1-1 many - TRBV12-3/TRBV12-4 CASSLEYGTEAFF TGTGCCAGCAGTTTAGAATACGGGACAGAAGCTTTCTTT
TRBJ2-1 many - TRBV6-2/TRBV6-3 CASSYSMFNEQFF TGTGCCAGCAGTTACTCGATGTTTAATGAGCAGTTCTTC
TRBJ2-5 medium-sized - TRBV20-1 CSANEGPNWGQETQYF TGCAGTGCTAATGAGGGGCCCAACTGGGGCCAAGAGACCCAGTACTTC
TRBJ2-7 - TRBD2 TRBV5-1 CASSFGGTLYEQYF TGCGCCAGCAGCTTCGGGGGGACGCTCTACGAGCAGTACTTC
TRBJ2-1 many - TRBV19 CASRSDSYNEQFF TGTGCCAGTAGAAGCGACTCCTACAATGAGCAGTTCTTC
TRBJ2-2 many - TRBV7-9 CASSFRLAPGELFF TGTGCCAGCAGCTTCCGTCTAGCCCCCGGGGAGCTGTTTTTT
TRBJ2-4 many - TRBV29-1 CSAAGAVLAKNIQYF TGCAGCGCCGCCGGGGCTGTTCTAGCCAAAAACATTCAGTACTTC
TRBJ2-5 many - TRBV7-2 CASSFPESHKETQYF TGTGCCAGCAGCTTTCCCGAGTCCCACAAAGAGACCCAGTACTTC
TRBJ2-1 many TRBD2 TRBV19 CASSTRTSLPYNEQFF TGTGCCAGTAGTACCCGGACTAGCCTCCCCTACAATGAGCAGTTCTTC
TRBJ1-2 many TRBD1 TRBV12-3/TRBV12-4 CASSSGQYNYGYTF TGTGCCAGCAGTTCGGGACAGTACAACTATGGCTACACCTTC
TRBJ2-5 few - TRBV4-3 CASSQDLGSGRQETQYF TGCGCCAGCAGCCAAGACTTGGGGTCGGGCAGGCAAGAGACCCAGTACTTC
TRBJ2-2 many TRBD2 TRBV5-1 CASSFGRESGELFF TGCGCCAGCAGCTTCGGGCGGGAGAGCGGGGAGCTGTTTTTT
TRBJ2-1 many TRBD1 TRBV18 CASSPDRSSYNEQFF TGTGCCAGCTCACCGGACAGGAGCTCCTACAATGAGCAGTTCTTC
TRBJ1-5 many - TRBV28 CASSRDMDSNQPQHF TGTGCCAGCAGCCGGGACATGGATAGCAATCAGCCCCAGCATTTT
TRBJ2-1 many TRBD2 TRBV7-2 CASRNKGSSGRGEFNEQFF TGTGCCAGCAGAAACAAGGGGTCTAGCGGGAGAGGGGAGTTCAATGAGCAGTTCTTC
TRBJ2-5 many TRBD2 TRBV19 CASRGDGETQYF TGTGCCAGTCGGGGGGATGGTGAGACCCAGTACTTC
TRBJ2-2 many TRBD2 TRBV29-1 CSVAGTSDRGGVLFF TGCAGCGTTGCCGGGACTAGCGACAGGGGTGGGGTGCTGTTTTTT
TRBJ2-5 many - TRBV5-1 CASSLEGLERDETQYF TGCGCCAGCAGCTTGGAAGGGCTAGAGAGGGATGAGACCCAGTACTTC
TRBJ1-4 many TRBD1 TRBV18 CASSPVGTASNEKLFF TGTGCCAGCTCACCCGTCGGGACAGCCTCTAATGAAAAACTGTTTTTT
TRBJ2-2 many - TRBV20-1 CSARDLRAGELFF TGCAGTGCTAGAGATCTCCGAGCCGGGGAGCTGTTTTTT
TRBJ2-3 many - TRBV7-7 CASSLGKSTDTQYF TGTGCTAGCAGCTTAGGGAAGAGCACAGATACGCAGTATTTT
TRBJ2-7 many TRBD1 TRBV19 CASRSLTGGFEQYF TGTGCCAGTAGGTCCTTGACAGGGGGCTTCGAGCAGTACTTC
TRBJ2-2 many - TRBV25-1 CASVGSANTGELFF TGTGCCTCAGTGGGCTCCGCGAACACCGGGGAGCTGTTTTTT
TRBJ1-5 many - TRBV10-3 CAISESYGFGQPQHF TGTGCCATCAGTGAGTCGTACGGGTTCGGACAGCCCCAGCATTTT
TRBJ2-3 many TRBD2 TRBV19 CASSASGRADTQYF TGTGCCAGTAGTGCTAGCGGGAGGGCAGATACGCAGTATTTT
TRBJ2-1 many - TRBV4-3 CASSQLGLVHNEQFF TGCGCCAGCAGCCAACTAGGACTCGTCCACAATGAGCAGTTCTTC
TRBJ1-6 many - TRBV12-3/TRBV12-4 CASRWFASDSPLHF TGTGCCAGCAGGTGGTTCGCCTCGGATTCACCCCTCCACTTT
TRBJ1-1 many TRBD1 TRBV5-1 CASSHGQGGTEAFF TGCGCCAGCAGCCATGGACAGGGGGGCACTGAAGCTTTCTTT
TRBJ1-4 many TRBD1 TRBV5-1 CASSATTDRADEKLFF TGCGCCAGCAGCGCTACGACCGACAGGGCGGATGAAAAACTGTTTTTT
TRBJ2-1 many - TRBV7-9 CASSLVYGGNEQFF TGTGCCAGCAGCTTAGTCTACGGAGGCAATGAGCAGTTCTTC
TRBJ1-1 many - TRBV7-8 CASSSNTRPSPRGNTEAFF TGTGCCAGCAGCTCCAACACAAGACCTTCACCTCGAGGGAACACTGAAGCTTTCTTT
TRBJ2-5 many - TRBV29-1 CSVEGGPGPRAEETQYF TGCAGCGTTGAAGGGGGCCCGGGACCGCGGGCAGAGGAGACCCAGTACTTC
TRBJ2-2 many - TRBV14 CASSQARGELFF TGTGCCAGCAGCCAGGCCCGGGGGGAGCTGTTTTTT